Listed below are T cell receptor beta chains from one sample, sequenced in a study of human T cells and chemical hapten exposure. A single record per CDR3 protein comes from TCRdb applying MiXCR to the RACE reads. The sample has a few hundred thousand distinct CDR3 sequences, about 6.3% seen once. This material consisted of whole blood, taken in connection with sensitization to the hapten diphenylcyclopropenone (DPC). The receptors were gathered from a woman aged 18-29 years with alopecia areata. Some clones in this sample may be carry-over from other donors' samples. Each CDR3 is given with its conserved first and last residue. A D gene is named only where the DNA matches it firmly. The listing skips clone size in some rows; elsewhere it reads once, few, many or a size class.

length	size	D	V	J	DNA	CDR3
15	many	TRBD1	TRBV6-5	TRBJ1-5	TGTGCCAGCAGTCGGGGACAGGGGAGAGGACAGCCCCAGCATTTT	CASSRGQGRGQPQHF
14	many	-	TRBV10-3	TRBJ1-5	TGTGCCATCAGTGAGTCGGGGGGGCCTCAGCCCCAGCATTTT	CAISESGGPQPQHF
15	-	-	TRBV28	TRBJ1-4	TGTGCCAGCAGTTTAGGGTTCAGAGAAAATGAAAAACTGTTTTTT	CASSLGFRENEKLFF
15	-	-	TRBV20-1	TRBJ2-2	TGCAGTGCTAGAGTCACAGGGTTGGTCGCCGGGGAGCTGTTTTTT	CSARVTGLVAGELFF
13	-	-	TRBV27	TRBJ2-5	TGTGCCAGCAGCTTCAGGGTGAGCGAGACCCAGTACTTC	CASSFRVSETQYF
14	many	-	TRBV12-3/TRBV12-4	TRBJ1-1	TGTGCCAGCAGTTCTAGCACCGCCGGGCCGAGGGCTTTCTTT	CASSSSTAGPRAFF
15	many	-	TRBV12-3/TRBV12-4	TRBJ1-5	TGTGCCAGCAGTTTAGAAGCAGGAGGGGTTCAGCCCCAGCATTTT	CASSLEAGGVQPQHF
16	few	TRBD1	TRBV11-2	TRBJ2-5	TGTGCCAGCAGCTTAGTGCCGGGACAGGGTATCAAGACCCAGTACTTC	CASSLVPGQGIKTQYF
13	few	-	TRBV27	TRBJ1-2	TGTGCCAGCAGTCCTTTGACAGGAAATGGCTACACCTTC	CASSPLTGNGYTF
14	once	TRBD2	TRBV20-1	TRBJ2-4	TGCAGTGCTGCGGGGGGCCCAGCCAAAAACATTCAGTACTTC	CSAAGGPAKNIQYF
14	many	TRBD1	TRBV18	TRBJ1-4	TGTGCCAGCTCAATCGGGACAGTACAGGAAAAACTGTTTTTT	CASSIGTVQEKLFF
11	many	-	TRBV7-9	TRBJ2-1	TGTGCCAGCAGCTTAGCGGATGAGCAGTTCTTC	CASSLADEQFF
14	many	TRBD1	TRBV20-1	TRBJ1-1	TGCAGTGCTACGGACAGGCGCCCTACACGTCAAGCTTTCTTT	CSATDRRPTRQAFF
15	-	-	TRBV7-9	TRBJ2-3	TGTGCCAGCAGCCCCGTATCGGGACGCACAGATACGCAGTATTTT	CASSPVSGRTDTQYF
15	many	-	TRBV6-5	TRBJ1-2	TGTGCCAGCAGTGGGGGGTTCTCAGCTAACTATGGCTACACCTTC	CASSGGFSANYGYTF